This T cell receptor (beta chain) was sequenced in a study of blood T cells in healthy people across ages (dated by TCRdb to between 2015 and 2016). The study in broad terms: In model experiments, template switching captured about one uniquely barcoded TCR beta cDNA molecule for every two T cells. Four age groups were formed from the donors: young (average approximately 15 years), middle-aged (roughly 38), aged (about 62) and long-lived (more than 75). To avoid experimental bias, donors of different ages were randomly spread across the sequencing lanes. The study measured age-related changes in TCR beta repertoire diversity using deep sequencing normalized with unique cDNA molecular identifiers. Two additional independent replicas of 1 million unique cDNA reads from the same blood draw were analyzed for two donors (one aged 18 to 30 and one aged 80 or older). The full study reports these points: Compared with the aged group, the long-lived group had more naive CD4+ T cells, fewer expanded clones and increased TCR diversity, suggesting age selection. As age increased, observed TCR beta diversity per million T cells dropped in a roughly linear way, and a significant reduction was already evident by age roughly 40. There was a strong correlation between observed TCR beta diversity and the percentage of naive T cells measured by flow cytometry. Estimates of total diversity from one million sequenced T cells were regarded as lower bounds and underestimates. The CMV infection status of donors was not known, potentially confounding age-related changes in expanded clonotypes. Since profiling was done on bulk unsorted PBMCs, naive and antigen-experienced compartments could not be conclusively compared.

Receptors were amplified or captured by 5' RACE. The listed sequencing device is Illumina HiSeq 2500. A second about 7 to 11 cycle PCR used a sample-barcoded 5' primer and a J-beta primer mix. Each TCR beta cDNA molecule received a unique molecular identifier from a template-switch 5' adaptor carrying 12 random nucleotides. At least 2.5 million CDR3-containing paired-end reads were obtained from each sample. First-strand cDNA synthesis was performed from all RNA using the Mint cDNA synthesis kit, with priming by a TRBC-specific oligonucleotide. After uracil-DNA glycosylase treatment, a first 18-cycle PCR used universal primers M1SS and BC2_uni_R on all cDNA. Per the original workflow: Normalization of each sample was performed by random selection of 1 million high-quality reads, each carrying a distinct molecular identifier. Reads with shared molecular identifiers were discarded instead of being binned into consensus sequences. MiTCR, run with a Q25 quality threshold and the strictest error-elimination algorithm, handled CDR3 identification, clonotype clustering and error correction. A nonparametric unseen species model with Euler transformation was used to estimate lower-bound total TCR beta diversity. TCRdb reran the public reads through fastp at Q25 and MiXCR, keeping productive beta chains. All rows with the same CDR3 protein become a single entry with the most common DNA and genes. These V and J calls are TCRdb output, not the study's own analysis. The sample table holds 600,000 to 850,000 distinct CDR3 sequences, of which approximately 39% were seen once. The ten largest clones take up roughly 19% of the sample.

The approximately 41 donors, aged 6 to 90 years, were systemically healthy Caucasian individuals from Russia. Ten milliliters of peripheral blood were drawn from each donor into EDTA-treated Vacutainer tubes. Ficoll-Paque density-gradient centrifugation was used to isolate PBMCs, with at least 6.5 million per sample. Total RNA was extracted from PBMCs with Trizol reagent, with at least 5 micrograms obtained per sample. The percentages of naive CD45RAhigh/CD27high T cells were determined by flow cytometry on a PBMC aliquot from every donor. On this clonotype: No antigen is known for it. No base qualities exist here, and no much larger clone lies one base off it.

V ends up 4 bases short and J 11 bases short, with an unmatched junction base count of 13. The CDR3 goes from the cysteine to the phenylalanine over 15 residues. The retained sequence is limited to the CDR3, 45 bases, with the frame set at the first base. The germline V gene sets CDR1 to KGHDR and CDR2 to SFDVKD. What was sequenced was blood. The sequence derives from a woman aged 60 to 75 in good health. The chain is made from TRBV24-1 and TRBJ2-5; the junction holds 9 bases that match TRBD2. Here the CDR3 is given as CATSDEASGVHEQYF. The bases are TGTGCCACCAGTGACGAGGCTAGCGGGGTCCATGAGCAGTACTTC.